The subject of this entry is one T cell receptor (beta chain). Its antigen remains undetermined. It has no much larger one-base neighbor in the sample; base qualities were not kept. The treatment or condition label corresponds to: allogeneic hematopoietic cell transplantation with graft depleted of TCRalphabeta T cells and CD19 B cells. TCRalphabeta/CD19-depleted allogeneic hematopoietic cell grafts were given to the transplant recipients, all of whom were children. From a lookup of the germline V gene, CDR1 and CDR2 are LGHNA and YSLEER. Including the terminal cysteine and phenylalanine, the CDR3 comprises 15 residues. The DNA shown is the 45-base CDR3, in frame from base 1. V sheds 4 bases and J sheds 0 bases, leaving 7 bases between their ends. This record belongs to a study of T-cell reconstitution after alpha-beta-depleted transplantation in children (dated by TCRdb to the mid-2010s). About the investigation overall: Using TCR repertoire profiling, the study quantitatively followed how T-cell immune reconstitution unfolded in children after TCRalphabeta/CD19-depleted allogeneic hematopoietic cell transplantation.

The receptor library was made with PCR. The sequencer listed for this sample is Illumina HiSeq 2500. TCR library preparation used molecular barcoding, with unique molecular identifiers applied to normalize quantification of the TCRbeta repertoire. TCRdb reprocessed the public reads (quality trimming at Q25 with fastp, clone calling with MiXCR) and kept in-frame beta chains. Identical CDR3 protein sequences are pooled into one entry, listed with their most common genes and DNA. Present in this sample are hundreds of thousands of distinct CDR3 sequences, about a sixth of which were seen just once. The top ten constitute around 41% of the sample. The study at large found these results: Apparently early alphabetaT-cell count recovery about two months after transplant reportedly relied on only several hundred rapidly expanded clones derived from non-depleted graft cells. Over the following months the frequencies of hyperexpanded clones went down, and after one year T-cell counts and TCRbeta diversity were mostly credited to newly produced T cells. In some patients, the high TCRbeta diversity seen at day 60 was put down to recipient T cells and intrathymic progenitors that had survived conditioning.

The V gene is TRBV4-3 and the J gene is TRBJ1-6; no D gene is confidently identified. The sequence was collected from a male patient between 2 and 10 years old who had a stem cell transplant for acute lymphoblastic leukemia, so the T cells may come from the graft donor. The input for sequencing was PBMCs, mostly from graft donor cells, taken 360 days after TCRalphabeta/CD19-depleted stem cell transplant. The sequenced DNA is TGCGCCAGCAGCCCCCTAAACTCCTATAATTCACCCCTCCACTTT. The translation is CASSPLNSYNSPLHF.